This TCR beta chain was captured by sequencing in a study of T cell changes during pregnancy in multiple sclerosis. The ends were cut back, 8 bases at V and 6 bases at J, with 14 bases in the middle. Germline-derived CDR1 and CDR2 are LNHNV and YYDKDF (reference sequence). The CDR3 is made up of 12 amino acids. The method was immunoSEQ multiplex PCR; TCRdb's version includes in-frame clones alone and lacks a portion of them. The sample includes over 70,000 clones, about 94% of them seen just once. This chain links TRBV15 with TRBJ2-7; D perhaps matches TRBD1 (6 bases). The source was peripheral blood, collected in the third trimester of pregnancy. This receptor was taken from a female donor with multiple sclerosis, enrolled in a pregnancy study. The CDR3 sequence is CATGPPRGEQYF. In DNA form, the CDR3 reads TGTGCCACCGGACCCCCCAGGGGCGAGCAGTACTTC. The variable domain in full, with the rest retrieved from reference TRBV15 and TRBJ2-7, is DAMVIQNPRYQVTQFGKPVTLSCSQTLNHNVMYWYQQKSSQAPKLLFHYYDKDFNNEADTPDNFQSRRPNTSFCFLDIRSPGLGDTAMYLCATGPPRGEQYFGPGTRLTVT.